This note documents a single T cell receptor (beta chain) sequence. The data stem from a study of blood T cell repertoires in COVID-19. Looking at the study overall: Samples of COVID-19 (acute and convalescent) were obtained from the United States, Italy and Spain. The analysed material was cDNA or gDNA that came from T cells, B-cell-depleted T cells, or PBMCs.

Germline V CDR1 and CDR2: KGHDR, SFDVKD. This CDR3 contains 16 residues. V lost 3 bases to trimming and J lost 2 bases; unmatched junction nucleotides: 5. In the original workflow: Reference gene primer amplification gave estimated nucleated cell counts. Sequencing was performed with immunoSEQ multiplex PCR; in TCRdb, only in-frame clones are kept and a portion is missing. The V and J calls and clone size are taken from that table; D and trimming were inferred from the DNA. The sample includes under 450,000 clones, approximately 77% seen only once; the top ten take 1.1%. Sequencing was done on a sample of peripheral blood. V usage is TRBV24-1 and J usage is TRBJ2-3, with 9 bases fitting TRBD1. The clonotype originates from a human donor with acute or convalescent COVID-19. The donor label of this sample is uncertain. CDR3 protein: CATSDRGTGPTDTQYF. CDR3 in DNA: TGTGCCACCAGTGATCGAGGGACAGGGCCCACAGATACGCAGTATTTT.